This TCR beta chain came from a study of CD8 T cells in ankylosing spondylitis. Germline loops: CDR1 PRHDT, CDR2 FYEKMQ (reference sequence). V shed 6 bases and J 0 bases; nucleotides not matched to a gene: 5. CDR3 length: 16 amino acids. Quantitative molecular-barcoded 5'-RACE generated the TCR beta libraries. Using its own MiXCR run on the 5' RACE reads, TCRdb lists one record per CDR3 protein. The table lists some 200,000 distinct CDR3 sequences, roughly 18% of them singletons. The sample holds many counts of this clonotype. The receptor's source is a male donor aged 10 to 35 with ankylosing spondylitis or in good health (not recorded which). This rearrangement joins TRBV13 to TRBJ2-1; 10 nucleotides agree with TRBD2. Sequenced: blood, either unsorted or a sorted T cell fraction (not recorded which). This chain's CDR3 is CASRTIAGGSYNEQFF. The DNA for the CDR3 is TGTGCCAGCAGGACTATAGCGGGAGGCTCCTACAATGAGCAGTTCTTC.